The T cell receptor beta chain under discussion was sequenced for a study of T-cell memory formation after mild COVID-19. Study results and limitations: Shrinking CD4+ clones were chiefly CM and EM; CD8+ ones were chiefly EMRA.

TCRdb fed the 5' RACE reads into MiXCR, producing one record per CDR3 protein. The data contain hundreds of thousands of distinct CDR3 sequences, under 30% of them seen just once; the ten biggest clones take up roughly 13%. V was clipped by 2 bases and J by 7 bases, with 15 bases between them. The CDR3 totals 15 residues. For this clonotype: The target antigen is unknown.

The chain employs TRBV12-3 or TRBV12-4 and TRBJ2-1; a possible D gene is TRBD2 (6 bases). The source of this sequence is an adult woman who had mild COVID-19 (a few samples of this study predate the infection). Cell type and time point are not known. Specimen: PBMCs or a T cell subset sorted from them (not recorded which). The CDR3 region has the DNA TGTGCCAGCAGTTTATTTTGGACGCGGGATAATGAGCAGTTCTTC. Residues: CASSLFWTRDNEQFF.